These T cell receptor beta chains were read from a single sample in a study of T-cell memory formation after mild COVID-19. TCRdb processed the 5' RACE reads anew with MiXCR; each CDR3 protein has one entry. The sample has approximately 570,000 distinct CDR3 sequences; approximately 18% are singletons. Sequenced material: PBMCs or a T cell subset sorted from them (not recorded which). These receptors were collected from an adult woman who had mild COVID-19 (a few samples of this study predate the infection). Cell type and time point are not known. The conserved cysteine and the conserved F or W are not part of the CDR3 here. The order of the fields is V gene, CDR3 protein.

>TRBV7-6
ASTRNTGQVDNEQF
>TRBV7-9
ASSFPGEGEYEQY
>TRBV7-3
ASSPEGKPLGGYT
>TRBV4-1
ASSQERSSGGPRYNEQF
>TRBV7-8
ASSLVSLNTEAF
>TRBV5-1
ASSLEQGIGQPQH
>TRBV12-3/TRBV12-4
ASRATMGPEQY
>TRBV12-3/TRBV12-4
ASTAQGTLAKNIQY
>TRBV19
ASTLWAGTYNEQF
>TRBV7-9
ASSLTSGQETQY
>TRBV7-6
ASSLGQGARAF
>TRBV24-1
ATSDGTNTEAF
>TRBV12-3/TRBV12-4
ASSSGTGSYGYT
>TRBV5-1
ASSLVVVSGGRYNEQF
>TRBV24-1
ATSDRNNEQF
>TRBV20-1
SARRQARNEQF
>TRBV15
ATSREAGEIYEQY
>TRBV6-5
ASGGGGLYEQY
>TRBV3-1
ASSQGQRGRYGYT
>TRBV18
ASSPSARTEAF
>TRBV7-9
ASNQRVTGAGTGELF
>TRBV12-3/TRBV12-4
ASSLPENTGELF
>TRBV14
ASSWGHTNTGELF
>TRBV7-9
ASTPMSEHTEAF
>TRBV4-1
ASSQEAFVGQGGSQPQH
>TRBV29-1
SAAGPRGTDTQY
>TRBV19
ASSIGSTGGDGYT
>TRBV6-6
ASSYTRDRLAGAF
>TRBV4-2
ASSPQREGLGSYNEQF
>TRBV5-5
ASSHGGGLAGYEQY
>TRBV20-1
SARGPNHYTEAF
>TRBV18
ASSPNFGETYEQY
>TRBV4-2
ASSQGQGLGYT
>TRBV6-6
ASSLPTSGGLETQY
>TRBV20-1
SARQRFQETQY
>TRBV5-1
ASSLARGLQETQY
>TRBV7-6
ASSLGLGGSTDTQY